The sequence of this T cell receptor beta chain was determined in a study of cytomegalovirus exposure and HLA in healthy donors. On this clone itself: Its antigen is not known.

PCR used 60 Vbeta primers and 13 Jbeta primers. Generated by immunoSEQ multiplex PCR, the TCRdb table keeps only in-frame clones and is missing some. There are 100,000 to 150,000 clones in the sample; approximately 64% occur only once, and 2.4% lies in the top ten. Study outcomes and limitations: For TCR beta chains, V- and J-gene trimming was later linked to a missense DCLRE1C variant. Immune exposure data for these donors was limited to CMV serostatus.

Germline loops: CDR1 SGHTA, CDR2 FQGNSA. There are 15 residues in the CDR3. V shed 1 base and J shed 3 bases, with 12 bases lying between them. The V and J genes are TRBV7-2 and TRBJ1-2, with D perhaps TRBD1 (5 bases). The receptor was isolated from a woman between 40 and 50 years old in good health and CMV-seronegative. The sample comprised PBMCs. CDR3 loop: CASSLVQGSDYGYTF. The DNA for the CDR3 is TGTGCCAGCAGCTTAGTTCAGGGTTCAGACTATGGCTACACCTTC.